A selection of T cell receptor beta chains follows, all from one sample in a study of lymphopenia after photon versus proton radiotherapy. Libraries were prepared by immunoSEQ multiplex PCR; TCRdb keeps only in-frame clonotypes and omits some of them. The sample contains tens of thousands of clones, approximately 90% of which appear only once. The sequencing used peripheral blood, collected from a patient treated with proton-based radiotherapy. These receptors all come from a man at least 80 years old with esophageal cancer. Each CDR3 is given with its conserved first and last residue. The order of the fields is D gene, J gene, clone size, V gene, CDR3 DNA, CDR3 protein. The D gene is left open where the match is weak. For some rows the clone size is stated as once, few or many, or as a class when expanded; others skip it.

d_call: NA
j_call: TRBJ2-7
clone_size: NA
v_call: TRBV6-1
cdr3_nt: TGTGCCAGCAGTGAAAGCTCGACAGCTCTCGGCCACGAGCAGTACTTC
cdr3_aa: CASSESSTALGHEQYF

d_call: NA
j_call: TRBJ2-5
clone_size: NA
v_call: TRBV29-1
cdr3_nt: TGCAGCGTTGGGGCGGGACTCCAAGAGACCCAGTACTTC
cdr3_aa: CSVGAGLQETQYF

d_call: NA
j_call: TRBJ1-5
clone_size: NA
v_call: TRBV7-8
cdr3_nt: TGTGCCAGCAGCCTAGGATCCGGGGCCAGCAGATGGATCCAGCATTTT
cdr3_aa: CASSLGSGASRWIQHF

d_call: NA
j_call: TRBJ2-3
clone_size: NA
v_call: TRBV6-5
cdr3_nt: TGTGCCAGCAGTTACTCGACCCCCTTCGGCACAGATACGCAGTATTTT
cdr3_aa: CASSYSTPFGTDTQYF

d_call: NA
j_call: TRBJ2-7
clone_size: NA
v_call: TRBV2
cdr3_nt: TGTGCCAGCAATATTCAGGGGACCTACGAGCAGTACTTC
cdr3_aa: CASNIQGTYEQYF

d_call: NA
j_call: TRBJ2-5
clone_size: NA
v_call: TRBV30
cdr3_nt: TGTGCCTGGAGTGCTGTGACCGGGGGAATCGAGACCCAGTACTTC
cdr3_aa: CAWSAVTGGIETQYF

d_call: NA
j_call: TRBJ2-2
clone_size: NA
v_call: TRBV15
cdr3_nt: TGTGCCACCAGCAGAGCGAGGGGTTCCTCCGGGGAGCTGTTTTTT
cdr3_aa: CATSRARGSSGELFF

d_call: NA
j_call: TRBJ1-2
clone_size: NA
v_call: TRBV6-4
cdr3_nt: TGTGCCAGCACACACGGAAAGACCTATGGCTACACCTTC
cdr3_aa: CASTHGKTYGYTF

d_call: NA
j_call: TRBJ2-7
clone_size: NA
v_call: TRBV19
cdr3_nt: TGTGCCAGTAGTATCTCGTCCAGCTACGAGCAGTACTTC
cdr3_aa: CASSISSSYEQYF

d_call: TRBD1
j_call: TRBJ2-3
clone_size: NA
v_call: TRBV4-1
cdr3_nt: TGCGCCAGCAGCCAAACCTGGACAGGGGGTGAGGATACGCAGTATTTT
cdr3_aa: CASSQTWTGGEDTQYF

d_call: NA
j_call: TRBJ2-7
clone_size: NA
v_call: TRBV2
cdr3_nt: TGTGCCAGCAGTGACCCCCGTCCCCCCGGGATCGCTCGCCTCGAGCAGTACTTC
cdr3_aa: CASSDPRPPGIARLEQYF

d_call: NA
j_call: TRBJ2-7
clone_size: NA
v_call: TRBV5-6
cdr3_nt: TGTGCCAGCAGCTTACGCGGCCCGGGCTCCTACGAGCAGTACTTC
cdr3_aa: CASSLRGPGSYEQYF

d_call: TRBD2
j_call: TRBJ2-2
clone_size: NA
v_call: TRBV5-1
cdr3_nt: TGCGCCAGCAGCTCCGGGACTAGCGGAAACACCGGGGAGCTGTTTTTT
cdr3_aa: CASSSGTSGNTGELFF

d_call: TRBD2
j_call: TRBJ2-7
clone_size: NA
v_call: TRBV5-6
cdr3_nt: TGTGCCAGCAGTCCGGGACTAGAGTACGAGCAGTACTTC
cdr3_aa: CASSPGLEYEQYF

d_call: NA
j_call: TRBJ2-2
clone_size: NA
v_call: TRBV7-2
cdr3_nt: TGTGCCAGCAGCTTGGTCAGGGGAGTATCCACCGGGGAGCTGTTTTTT
cdr3_aa: CASSLVRGVSTGELFF

d_call: NA
j_call: TRBJ2-3
clone_size: NA
v_call: TRBV11-3
cdr3_nt: TGTGCCAGCAGCTTAGAAGGCACAGATACGCAGTATTTT
cdr3_aa: CASSLEGTDTQYF

d_call: NA
j_call: TRBJ1-2
clone_size: NA
v_call: TRBV11-1
cdr3_nt: TGTGCCAGCAGCTTATCGGCCGGCCCCTATGGCTACACCTTC
cdr3_aa: CASSLSAGPYGYTF

d_call: TRBD2
j_call: TRBJ2-3
clone_size: NA
v_call: TRBV27
cdr3_nt: TGTGCCAGCAGTTTGAGCGGGAGTTTGACAGATACGCAGTATTTT
cdr3_aa: CASSLSGSLTDTQYF

d_call: TRBD1
j_call: TRBJ1-4
clone_size: NA
v_call: TRBV29-1
cdr3_nt: TGCAGCGTTATGGGACAGGGTTTCGACTCAACTAATGAAAAACTGTTTTTT
cdr3_aa: CSVMGQGFDSTNEKLFF

d_call: NA
j_call: TRBJ2-2
clone_size: NA
v_call: TRBV7-7
cdr3_nt: TGTGCCAGCAGAAAGGGGGAGCTGTTTTTT
cdr3_aa: CASRKGELFF

d_call: TRBD1
j_call: TRBJ2-7
clone_size: NA
v_call: TRBV7-2
cdr3_nt: TGTGCCAGCAGCTTAGCCCCGGGGACAGGGGCACACGAGCAGTACTTC
cdr3_aa: CASSLAPGTGAHEQYF

d_call: NA
j_call: TRBJ2-7
clone_size: NA
v_call: TRBV27
cdr3_nt: TGTGCCAGCAGGGGGAACTCCTACGAGCAGTACTTC
cdr3_aa: CASRGNSYEQYF

d_call: TRBD1
j_call: TRBJ1-2
clone_size: NA
v_call: TRBV19
cdr3_nt: TGTGCCAGTAGTCCCGGGACAGGGGGCTTTACCTATGGCTACACCTTC
cdr3_aa: CASSPGTGGFTYGYTF

d_call: NA
j_call: TRBJ1-2
clone_size: NA
v_call: TRBV4-1
cdr3_nt: TGCGCCAGCAGCCACCCCCCCCAGGGGATGGGCTATGGCTACACCTTC
cdr3_aa: CASSHPPQGMGYGYTF

d_call: NA
j_call: TRBJ2-1
clone_size: NA
v_call: TRBV18
cdr3_nt: TGTGCCAGCTCACCACCTAACGGGAATGAGCAGTTCTTC
cdr3_aa: CASSPPNGNEQFF

d_call: TRBD1
j_call: TRBJ2-5
clone_size: NA
v_call: TRBV7-2
cdr3_nt: TGTGCCAGCAGCCCCTGGACAGGGGGCGGCCAAGAGACCCAGTACTTC
cdr3_aa: CASSPWTGGGQETQYF

d_call: TRBD1
j_call: TRBJ1-4
clone_size: once
v_call: TRBV25-1
cdr3_nt: TGTGCCAGCAGTGCCCTCTGGGGGGACTGGAGGGGGCCTGAAAAACTGTTTTTT
cdr3_aa: CASSALWGDWRGPEKLFF

d_call: TRBD1
j_call: TRBJ1-1
clone_size: NA
v_call: TRBV7-9
cdr3_nt: TGTGCCAGCAGCGGACGGGACAGCCGTGAAGCTTTCTTT
cdr3_aa: CASSGRDSREAFF

d_call: NA
j_call: TRBJ1-2
clone_size: NA
v_call: TRBV18
cdr3_nt: TGTGCCAGCTCATCTGTTGGGGACTTGGGGGCTGGCTACACCTTC
cdr3_aa: CASSSVGDLGAGYTF

d_call: NA
j_call: TRBJ1-1
clone_size: once
v_call: TRBV27
cdr3_nt: TGTGCCAGCGGGAACACTGAAGCTTTCTTT
cdr3_aa: CASGNTEAFF

d_call: TRBD2
j_call: TRBJ2-3
clone_size: NA
v_call: TRBV29-1
cdr3_nt: TGCAGCGTCGTAGCGGGGGCACGCACAGATACGCAGTATTTT
cdr3_aa: CSVVAGARTDTQYF

d_call: NA
j_call: TRBJ1-1
clone_size: NA
v_call: TRBV5-1
cdr3_nt: TGCGCCAGCAGCTCTAGTGGGATTGGGACTGAAGCTTTCTTT
cdr3_aa: CASSSSGIGTEAFF

d_call: NA
j_call: TRBJ1-1
clone_size: NA
v_call: TRBV29-1
cdr3_nt: TGCAGCGTTGTTAAGGCAGGGGCCAGGACTAACACTGAAGCTTTCTTT
cdr3_aa: CSVVKAGARTNTEAFF

d_call: NA
j_call: TRBJ1-1
clone_size: NA
v_call: TRBV7-2
cdr3_nt: TGTGCCAGCAGCTTCAACGGTGGGGACACTGAAGCTTTCTTT
cdr3_aa: CASSFNGGDTEAFF

d_call: TRBD1
j_call: TRBJ2-7
clone_size: NA
v_call: TRBV12-5
cdr3_nt: TGTGCTAGTGGTTGGGGGGACAGGGGCAGCTACGAGCAGTACTTC
cdr3_aa: CASGWGDRGSYEQYF

d_call: NA
j_call: TRBJ1-2
clone_size: NA
v_call: TRBV2
cdr3_nt: TGTGCCAGCAGATGGACATCAGAAGGCTATGGCTACACCTTC
cdr3_aa: CASRWTSEGYGYTF

d_call: TRBD1
j_call: TRBJ2-5
clone_size: NA
v_call: TRBV6-4
cdr3_nt: TGTGCCAGCAGTGACCAGACAGGGAACCAAGAGACCCAGTACTTC
cdr3_aa: CASSDQTGNQETQYF

d_call: TRBD1
j_call: TRBJ2-3
clone_size: NA
v_call: TRBV13
cdr3_nt: TGTGCCAGCAGACAAACAGGGGTCGGTACAGATACGCAGTATTTT
cdr3_aa: CASRQTGVGTDTQYF

d_call: NA
j_call: TRBJ2-7
clone_size: NA
v_call: TRBV2
cdr3_nt: TGTGCCAGCCAAGCAACAGTCTACGAGCAGTACTTC
cdr3_aa: CASQATVYEQYF

d_call: TRBD2
j_call: TRBJ2-1
clone_size: NA
v_call: TRBV5-8
cdr3_nt: TGTGCCAGCAGCAACCTGAGGACTAGCGGGCTGAGCTCCTACAATGAGCAGTTCTTC
cdr3_aa: CASSNLRTSGLSSYNEQFF

d_call: TRBD1
j_call: TRBJ2-7
clone_size: NA
v_call: TRBV10-3
cdr3_nt: TGTGCCATCAGTGAGTCGACAGGGGGCTACGAGCAGTACTTC
cdr3_aa: CAISESTGGYEQYF

d_call: NA
j_call: TRBJ2-1
clone_size: NA
v_call: TRBV7-2
cdr3_nt: TGTGCCAGCGGTCCCCATGCGGGGGCGAGCTCCTACAATGAGCAGTTCTTC
cdr3_aa: CASGPHAGASSYNEQFF

d_call: TRBD2
j_call: TRBJ2-1
clone_size: NA
v_call: TRBV7-9
cdr3_nt: TGTGCCAGCAGCTTTACGGGAGGTAACAATGAGCAGTTCTTC
cdr3_aa: CASSFTGGNNEQFF

d_call: NA
j_call: TRBJ1-2
clone_size: NA
v_call: TRBV6-4
cdr3_nt: TGTGCCAGCAGGACTGGGTCCGGGGGCTACACCTTC
cdr3_aa: CASRTGSGGYTF

d_call: NA
j_call: TRBJ2-5
clone_size: NA
v_call: TRBV7-7
cdr3_nt: TGTGCTAGCAGCTCCCGGGGGCCCCCGGGGGAGACCCAGTACTTC
cdr3_aa: CASSSRGPPGETQYF

d_call: NA
j_call: TRBJ2-7
clone_size: NA
v_call: TRBV4-1
cdr3_nt: TGCGCCAGCAGCCCCTTTAGTGGGGGAATCTCCTACGAGCAGTACTTC
cdr3_aa: CASSPFSGGISYEQYF

d_call: NA
j_call: TRBJ1-2
clone_size: NA
v_call: TRBV5-5
cdr3_nt: TGTGCCAGCAGCTTGGCCGTGGCGCTGCTCCAAGCTAACTATGGCTACACCTTC
cdr3_aa: CASSLAVALLQANYGYTF

d_call: TRBD2
j_call: TRBJ2-3
clone_size: NA
v_call: TRBV11-2
cdr3_nt: TGTGCCAGCAGCTCCCGGACTAGCGGGTACACAGATACGCAGTATTTT
cdr3_aa: CASSSRTSGYTDTQYF

d_call: NA
j_call: TRBJ2-2
clone_size: NA
v_call: TRBV7-2
cdr3_nt: TGTGCCAGCAGCTGGAGGCCGGGTCCGAACACCGGGGAGCTGTTTTTT
cdr3_aa: CASSWRPGPNTGELFF